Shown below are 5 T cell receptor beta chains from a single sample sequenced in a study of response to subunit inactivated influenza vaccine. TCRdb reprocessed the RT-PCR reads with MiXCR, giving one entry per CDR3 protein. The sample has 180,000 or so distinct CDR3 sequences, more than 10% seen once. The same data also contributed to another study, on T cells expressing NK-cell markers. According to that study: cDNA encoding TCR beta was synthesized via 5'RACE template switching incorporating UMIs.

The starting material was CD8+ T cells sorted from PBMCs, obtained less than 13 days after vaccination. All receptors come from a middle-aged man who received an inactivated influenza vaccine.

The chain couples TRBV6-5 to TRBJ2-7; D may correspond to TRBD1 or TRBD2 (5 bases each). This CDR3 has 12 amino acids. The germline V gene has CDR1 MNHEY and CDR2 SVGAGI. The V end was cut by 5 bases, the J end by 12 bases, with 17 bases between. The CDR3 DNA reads TGTGCCAGCAGTACCTCCGGGACCCATGTGTACTTC. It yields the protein CASSTSGTHVYF.

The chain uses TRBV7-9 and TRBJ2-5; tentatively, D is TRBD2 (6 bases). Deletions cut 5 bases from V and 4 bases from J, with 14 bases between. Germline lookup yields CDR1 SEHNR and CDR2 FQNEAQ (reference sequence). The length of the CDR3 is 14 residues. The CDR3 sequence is CASSRRGGLETQYF. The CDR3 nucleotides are TGTGCCAGCAGCCGACGTGGGGGGTTAGAGACCCAGTACTTC.

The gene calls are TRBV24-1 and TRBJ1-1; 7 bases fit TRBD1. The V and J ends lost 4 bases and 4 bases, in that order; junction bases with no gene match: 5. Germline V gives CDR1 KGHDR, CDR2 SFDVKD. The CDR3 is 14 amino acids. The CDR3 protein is CATSETGYRTEAFF. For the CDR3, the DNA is TGTGCCACCAGTGAGACAGGGTATCGCACTGAAGCTTTCTTT.

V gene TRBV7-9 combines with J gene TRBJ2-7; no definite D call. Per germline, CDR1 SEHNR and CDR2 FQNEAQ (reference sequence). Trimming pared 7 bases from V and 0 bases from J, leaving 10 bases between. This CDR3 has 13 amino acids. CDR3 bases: TGTGCCAGCAAAGGCTCCTTCTCCTACGAGCAGTACTTC. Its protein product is CASKGSFSYEQYF.

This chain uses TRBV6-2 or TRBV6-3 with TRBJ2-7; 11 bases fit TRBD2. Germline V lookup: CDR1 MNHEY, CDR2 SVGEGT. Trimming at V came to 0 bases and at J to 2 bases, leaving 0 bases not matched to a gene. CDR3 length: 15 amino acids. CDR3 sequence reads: CASSYSGLAAYEQYF. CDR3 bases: TGTGCCAGCAGTTACTCGGGACTAGCGGCCTACGAGCAGTACTTC.